Presented here are 19 T cell receptor beta chains from one specimen sequenced in a study of T-cell memory formation after mild COVID-19. Via MiXCR, TCRdb re-called the 5' RACE reads, giving one row per CDR3 protein. Counted here are around 260,000 distinct CDR3 sequences, 15% to 20% occurring once; the ten biggest clones make up roughly 23%. Sequenced input: PBMCs or a T cell subset sorted from them (not recorded which). The origin of the receptors is a man in his late teens or twenties who had mild COVID-19 (a few samples of this study predate the infection). Cell type and time point are not known.

The chain is built from TRBV7-2 and TRBJ2-3; TRBD2 matches 9 bases. From germline, CDR1 is SGHTA and CDR2 FQGNSA. J gave up 7 bases and V 0 bases, and 5 bases lay outside the gene matches. The CDR3 spans 15 residues. CDR3 sequence (DNA): TGTGCCAGCAGCTTAGCAGCGGGGGGTGGATATACGCAGTATTTT. Its protein is CASSLAAGGGYTQYF.

The sample holds a few counts of this clonotype. The chain recombines TRBV12-3 or TRBV12-4 with TRBJ1-1; possibly TRBD1 for D (6 bases). The ends were cut back, 6 bases at V and 4 bases at J, with 15 bases in the middle. The CDR3 spans 14 residues. CDR3 bases: TGTGCCAGCAGCTCTTCGGTAGGGGGCACTGAAGCTTTCTTT. It encodes CASSSSVGGTEAFF.

This clonotype was observed a handful of times. The chain joins TRBV7-9 to TRBJ2-3; 8 nucleotides line up with TRBD2. CDR1 SEHNR and CDR2 FQNEAQ come from the germline V gene (reference sequence). V shed 3 bases, J shed 4 bases, and the junction held 3 bases outside the gene matches. The CDR3 is 14 residues long. CDR3 sequence reads: CASSFVSGADTQYF. CDR3 nucleotides: TGTGCCAGCAGCTTCGTTAGCGGGGCAGATACGCAGTATTTT. The whole variable domain, remainder taken from reference TRBV7-9 and TRBJ2-3, is DTGVSQNPRHKITKRGQNVTFRCDPISEHNRLYWYRQTLGQGPEFLTYFQNEAQLEKSRLLSDRFSAERPKGSFSTLEIQRTEQGDSAMYLCASSFVSGADTQYFGPGTRLTVL.

J is TRBJ1-1 and V is TRBV5-6; a weak D match, TRBD1 (5 bases). The germline gives CDR1 SGHDT, CDR2 YYEEEE. The CDR3 covers 16 residues. Trimming shortened V by 0 bases and J by 2 bases, and 14 bases separated the two germline ends. CDR3 in DNA: TGTGCCAGCAGCTTGGGATACGGGGCCCAAAACACTGAAGCTTTCTTT. It codes for CASSLGYGAQNTEAFF. Full variable domain (outside the CDR3, taken from reference TRBV5-6 and TRBJ1-1): DAGVTQSPTHLIKTRGQQVTLRCSPKSGHDTVSWYQQALGQGPQFIFQYYEEEERQRGNFPDRFSGHQFPNYSSELNVNALLLGDSALYLCASSLGYGAQNTEAFFGQGTRLTVV.

A few counts support this clonotype. The chain links TRBV5-1 to TRBJ2-6; D is undetermined. This CDR3 spans 14 amino acids. CDR1 is SGHRS and CDR2 is YFSETQ in the germline V gene. The V end was cut by 6 bases, the J end by 2 bases, with 9 bases between. The CDR3, as DNA: TGCGCCAGCAAGGGAACAGCTGGGGCCAACGTCCTGACTTTC. Translated, it gives CASKGTAGANVLTF.

V and J are TRBV4-3 and TRBJ2-2; possibly TRBD1 for D (5 bases). This CDR3 spans 13 amino acids. Germline CDR1 LGHNA, CDR2 YSLEER. V lost 1 base and J lost 9, with 9 bases in between. The CDR3, as DNA: TGCGCCAGCAGCCAAGCCCCAGGGCGGGAGCTGTTTTTT. Amino acid sequence: CASSQAPGRELFF.

This clonotype was picked up many times. The V and J genes are TRBV12-3 or TRBV12-4 and TRBJ2-1; D unresolved. This CDR3 contains 15 residues. V dropped 6 bases and J dropped 9 bases, with 21 bases sitting between them. CDR3 in DNA: TGTGCCAGCAGGAGACTCGGGTCTCTAGGCATTGAGCAGTTCTTC. This sequence encodes CASRRLGSLGIEQFF.

This clonotype has a handful of counts. The chain joins TRBV6-5 to TRBJ2-1; 11 bases map to TRBD2. Germline-derived CDR1 and CDR2 are MNHEY and SVGAGI. This CDR3 has 14 residues. V lost 6 bases and J lost 7; bases outside the gene matches: 5. CDR3 sequence (DNA): TGTGCCAGCAGACCCCTAGCGGGGGGAAATGAGCAGTTCTTC. Translation: CASRPLAGGNEQFF.

Ten or more counts support this clonotype. This chain connects TRBV20-1 to TRBJ2-5, with a weak D call TRBD1 (6 bases). Germline CDR1 reads DFQATT; CDR2 reads SNEGSKA (reference sequence). The CDR3 is 11 amino acids. V was pared by 7 bases and J by 5 bases, with 11 bases between. CDR3 sequence (DNA): TGCAGTGGGGGGCCCGGCGAGACCCAGTACTTC. Protein: CSGGPGETQYF.

This clonotype occurred a few times. This sequence joins TRBV5-1 and TRBJ1-2; D call uncertain. Germline assignment: CDR1 SGHRS and CDR2 YFSETQ. The CDR3 is 12 residues long. V was clipped by 7 bases and J by 8 bases, with 15 bases between them. The chain's CDR3 is CASSLGMGGYTF. The CDR3 coding sequence is TGCGCCAGCTCCCTAGGCATGGGAGGCTACACCTTC. Supplemented by reference TRBV5-1 and TRBJ1-2, the full variable domain reads KAGVTQTPRYLIKTRGQQVTLSCSPISGHRSVSWYQQTPGQGLQFLFEYFSETQRNKGNFPGRFSGRQFSNSRSEMNVSTLELGDSALYLCASSLGMGGYTFGSGTRLTVV.

The chain's CDR3 is CASSWGADTQYF. CDR3 DNA sequence: TGTGCCAGCAGTTGGGGGGCAGATACGCAGTATTTT. V gene TRBV12-3 or TRBV12-4 combines with J gene TRBJ2-3, with D tentatively TRBD2 (6 bases). V gave up 4 bases and J gave up 4 bases, with 6 bases separating them. The CDR3 totals 12 residues.

This chain uses TRBV12-3 or TRBV12-4 with TRBJ2-3; D not resolved. The V and J ends lost 2 bases and 3 bases respectively, with 15 bases between them. This CDR3 comprises 16 residues. The CDR3 DNA follows: TGTGCCAGCAGTTTATTCCAGTCTTTAGGGACAGATACGCAGTATTTT. This codes for CASSLFQSLGTDTQYF.

The chain couples TRBV10-3 to TRBJ2-3; D is ambiguous. The ends were cut back, 5 bases at V and 5 bases at J, with 5 bases in the middle. CDR3 length: 11 amino acids. The germline CDR1 and CDR2 sequences are ENHRY and SYGVKD. The CDR3 DNA is TGTGCCATCAGTAGGGAAGATACGCAGTATTTT. Translating gives CAISREDTQYF.

Ten or more counts support this clonotype. V gene TRBV21-1 combines with J gene TRBJ2-7. TRBV21-1 is a known pseudogene. The CDR3 is made up of 17 amino acids. DNA of the CDR3: TGTGCCAGCAGCAAAGAACAGTCAGGACAGGATCCCTACGAGCAGTACGTC. This gives the protein CASSKEQSGQDPYEQYV.

This rearrangement joins TRBV29-1 to TRBJ1-1; 9 bases are a match to TRBD1. The CDR3 is made up of 15 amino acids. The germline V gene has CDR1 SQVTM and CDR2 ANQGSEA. J lost 1 base, V lost 6 bases, and 9 bases had no gene match. CDR3 sequence reads: CSVDTPGQGNTEAFF. The CDR3 DNA reads TGCAGCGTCGATACTCCGGGACAGGGGAACACTGAAGCTTTCTTT.

This clonotype showed up just a few times. The chain employs TRBV2 and TRBJ1-4; D might be TRBD1 (6 bases). The CDR3 is 14 amino acids. V dropped 5 bases and J dropped 4 bases, with 11 bases sitting between them. Germline V CDR1 and CDR2: SNHLY, FYNNEI. The CDR3 coding sequence is TGTGCCAGCAGTAGGCGGACAGTTAATGAAAAACTGTTTTTT. This sequence encodes CASSRRTVNEKLFF.

The chain links TRBV29-1 to TRBJ1-1, with 7 nucleotides matching TRBD1. After removal of 6 bases from V and 2 bases from J, the junction contained 3 bases not matched to a gene. Germline V CDR1 and CDR2: SQVTM, ANQGSEA. The CDR3 sequence is 12 residues long. Here the CDR3 DNA reads TGCAGCGTCGGACAGGTAAACACTGAAGCTTTCTTT. Translation: CSVGQVNTEAFF.

This clonotype came up a few times. The chain recombines TRBV12-3 or TRBV12-4 with TRBJ1-5; 7 nucleotides match TRBD1. The CDR3 totals 16 residues. Trimming at V came to 5 bases and at J to 1 base, leaving 8 bases not matched to a gene. CDR3 protein: CASSTRSRGSNQPQHF. The CDR3 DNA sequence: TGTGCCAGCAGTACCCGATCCAGGGGGAGCAATCAGCCCCAGCATTTT.

V usage is TRBV12-3 or TRBV12-4 and J usage is TRBJ1-2; 7 bases line up with TRBD1. CDR3 length: 13 residues. V shed 3 bases, J shed 6 bases, and the junction held 4 bases outside the gene matches. CDR3: CASSFGRGNGYTF. CDR3 in DNA: TGTGCCAGCAGTTTCGGCAGGGGGAATGGCTACACCTTC.